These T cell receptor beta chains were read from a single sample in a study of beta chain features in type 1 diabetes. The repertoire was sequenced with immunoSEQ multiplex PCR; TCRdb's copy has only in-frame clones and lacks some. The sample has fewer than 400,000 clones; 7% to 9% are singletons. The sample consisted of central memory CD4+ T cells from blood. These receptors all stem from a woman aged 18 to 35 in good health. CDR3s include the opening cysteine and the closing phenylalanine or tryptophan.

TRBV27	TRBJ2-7	CASRLGGTGAYEQYF
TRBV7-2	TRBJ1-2	CASSLGRGSGYTF
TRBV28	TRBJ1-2	CASSLGGRRYGYTF
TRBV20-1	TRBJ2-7	CSATYLDEQYF
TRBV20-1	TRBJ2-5	CSALGGTQYF
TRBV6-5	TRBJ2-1	CASSYQEQGYNEQFF
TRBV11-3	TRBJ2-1	CASSLGTSDYNEQFF
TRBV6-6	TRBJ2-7	CASSFGQWSFYEQYF
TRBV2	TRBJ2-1	CASTESGREQFF
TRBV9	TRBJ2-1	CASSVTDRDNEQFF
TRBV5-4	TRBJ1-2	CASSTTGASEGYTF
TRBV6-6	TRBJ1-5	CASSSRTGGNQPQHF
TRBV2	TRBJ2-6	CASSGRAHSGANVLTF
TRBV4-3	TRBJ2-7	CASSLHPTGYEQYF
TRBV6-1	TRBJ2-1	CASSTAGIRVDEQFF
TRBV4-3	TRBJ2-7	CASSQDQTSGSEQYF
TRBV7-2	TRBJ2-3	CASSTRLAGAPDTQYF
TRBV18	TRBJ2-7	CASSPNALIGTAYEQYF
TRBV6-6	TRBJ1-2	CASSYRTGAYGYTF
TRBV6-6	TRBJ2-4	CASSHSRGIAKNIQYF
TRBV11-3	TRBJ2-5	CASSSSGHPQETQYF
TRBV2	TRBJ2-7	CASSSDKAPNSWYF
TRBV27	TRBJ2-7	CASAFPRDSVYEQYF
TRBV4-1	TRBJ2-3	CASSLKRSGTSTDTQYF
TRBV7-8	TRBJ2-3	CASSFSQGTDTQYF
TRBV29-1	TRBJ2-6	CSVGGRENSGANVLTF
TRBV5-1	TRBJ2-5	CASSSREEGETQYF
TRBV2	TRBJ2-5	CASSYGETQYF
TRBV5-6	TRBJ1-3	CASSLESSGNTIYF
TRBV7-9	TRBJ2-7	CASSHGAWDDEQYF
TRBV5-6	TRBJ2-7	CASSLWDRDTYEQYF
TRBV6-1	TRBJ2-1	CASSVLAESYNEQFF
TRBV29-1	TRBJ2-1	CSVAGARYDNEQFF
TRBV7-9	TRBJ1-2	CASSPPGQGSRGYTF
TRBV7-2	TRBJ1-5	CASSLDSGPLLPQHF
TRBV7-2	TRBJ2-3	CASSPTIRDTQYF
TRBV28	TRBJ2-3	CASSRFSGRGTDTQYF
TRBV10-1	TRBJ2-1	CASSESRGRDEQFF
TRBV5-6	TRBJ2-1	CASSFLQGNEQFF
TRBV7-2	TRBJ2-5	CASSLGASGRAMAQYF
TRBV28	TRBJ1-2	CASSLSIGGLSYGYTF
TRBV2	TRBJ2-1	CASRRGGNNEQFF
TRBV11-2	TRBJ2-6	CASSPTRAGANVLTF
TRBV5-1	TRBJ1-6	CASSPNAGRYNSPLHF
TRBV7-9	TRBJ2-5	CASSLAPLGVVKETQYF
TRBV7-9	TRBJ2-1	CASSLAESSGDNEQFF
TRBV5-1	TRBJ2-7	CASSLSVGGAYEQYF
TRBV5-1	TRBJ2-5	CASSLAALGPQETQYF
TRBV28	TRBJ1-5	CASSSQLNQPQHF
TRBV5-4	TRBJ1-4	CASSLSGGTGNEKLFF